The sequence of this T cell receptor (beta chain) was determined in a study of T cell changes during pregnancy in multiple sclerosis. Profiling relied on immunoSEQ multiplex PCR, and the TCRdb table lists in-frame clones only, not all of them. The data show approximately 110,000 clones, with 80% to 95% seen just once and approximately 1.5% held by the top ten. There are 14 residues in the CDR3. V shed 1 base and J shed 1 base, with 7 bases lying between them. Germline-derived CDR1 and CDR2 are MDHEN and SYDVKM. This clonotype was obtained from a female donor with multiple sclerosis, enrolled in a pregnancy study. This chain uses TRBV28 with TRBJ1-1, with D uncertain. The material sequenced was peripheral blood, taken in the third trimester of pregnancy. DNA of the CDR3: TGTGCCAGCAGTTTATTACGGGGGAACACTGAAGCTTTCTTT. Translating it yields CASSLLRGNTEAFF.